The subject of this entry is one TCR beta chain. The antigen remains undetermined. Germline V gene sequence: CDR1 SGHAT, CDR2 FQNNGV. This CDR3 is 15 amino acids long. Trimming cost V 1 base and J 4 bases, with 12 bases left between them. These data are taken from a study of Ad26.COV2.S vaccination and SARS-CoV-2 variants. Study at large: Into the muscle, Ad26.COV2.S was dosed once or twice, 56 days apart.

Study-level points and caveats: An underestimation of total T cell responses may have resulted from the TCR breadth and depth analyses. Those who received the vaccine showed greater spike-specific TCR breadth than those given placebo.

Here immunoSEQ multiplex PCR was the method, and the copy in TCRdb shows in-frame clones only, minus some. The data contain hundreds of thousands of clones, approximately 90% of them singletons. The treatment is: around 19 received Ad26.COV2.S at low or high dose, single or two shots; five or six received placebo; per-sample allocation not given. Day 63 after the first vaccine or placebo injection was the time point for sampling. The donor was a Boston adult aged 18-55 years. The sequencing here drew on peripheral blood, taken in a trial of Ad26.COV2.S vaccine versus placebo. The TCR comes from a person between 18 and 65 years old who received the Ad26.COV2.S COVID-19 vaccine or a placebo. The chain is built from TRBV11-2 and TRBJ2-3; tentatively, D is TRBD1 (6 bases). The CDR3 sequence is CASSLVQGPPDTQYF. Here the CDR3 DNA reads TGTGCCAGCAGCTTAGTACAGGGACCCCCAGATACGCAGTATTTT.